This TCR beta chain derives from a study of tumor-infiltrating lymphocytes in primary liver carcinoma. Germline CDR1 is SGHDT and CDR2 is YYEEEE. The CDR3 spans 15 residues. The source material, roughly 18-31 mg of unsorted bulk tissue, was used to co-extract RNA and DNA. Treatment of the patients' primary liver carcinoma consisted of surgical resection. From about 0.45 ug total RNA, TCR beta cDNA was generated with a primer in the constant region. It was through three nested multiplex PCR rounds of slightly modified ARM-PCR that TCR beta libraries arose. A C-beta reverse primer was combined with TRBV1-TRBV30 forward primers in the first two PCR rounds, and each round had ten to eleven cycles. TCRdb processed the multiplex PCR reads anew with MiXCR; each CDR3 protein has one entry. The sample shows roughly 190,000 distinct CDR3 sequences, around four fifths of them seen only once. Notes on this clonotype: An end of the junction does not agree with germline; a read error may underlie this.

Specimen: tumor tissue from primary liver carcinoma. The clonotype originates from a middle-aged man with primary liver carcinoma and hepatitis B virus infection. V is TRBV5-6 and J is TRBJ2-2; TRBD2 matches at 7 bases. CDR3: CTSSRTSGRTGELFF. CDR3 bases: TGTACCAGCAGCCGGACTAGTGGGAGGACCGGGGAGCTGTTTTTT.